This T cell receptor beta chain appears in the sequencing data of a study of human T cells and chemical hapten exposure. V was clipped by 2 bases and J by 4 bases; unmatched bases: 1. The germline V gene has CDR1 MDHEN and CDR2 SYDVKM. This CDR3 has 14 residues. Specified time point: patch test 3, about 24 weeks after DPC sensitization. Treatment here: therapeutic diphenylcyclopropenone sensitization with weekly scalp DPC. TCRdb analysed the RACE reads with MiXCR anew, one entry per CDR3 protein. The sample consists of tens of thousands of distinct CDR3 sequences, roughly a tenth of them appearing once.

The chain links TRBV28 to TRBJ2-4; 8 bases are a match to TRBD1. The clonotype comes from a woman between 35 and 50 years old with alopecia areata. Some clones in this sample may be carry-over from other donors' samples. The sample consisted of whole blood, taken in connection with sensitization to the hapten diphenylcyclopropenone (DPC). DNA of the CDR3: TGTGCCAGCAGTTTACGACAGGGGAAAAACATTCAGTACTTC. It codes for CASSLRQGKNIQYF.